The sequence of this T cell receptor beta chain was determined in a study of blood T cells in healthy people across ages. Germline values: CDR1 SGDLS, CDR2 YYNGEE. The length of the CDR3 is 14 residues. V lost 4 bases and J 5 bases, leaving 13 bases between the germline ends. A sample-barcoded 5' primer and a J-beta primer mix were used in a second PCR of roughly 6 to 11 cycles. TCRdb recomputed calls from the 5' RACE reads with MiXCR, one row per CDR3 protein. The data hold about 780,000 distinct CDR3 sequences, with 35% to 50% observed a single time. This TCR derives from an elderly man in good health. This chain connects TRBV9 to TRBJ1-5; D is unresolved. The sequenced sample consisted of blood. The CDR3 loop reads CASSQSGGHQPQHF. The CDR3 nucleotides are TGTGCCAGCAGCCAATCAGGCGGGCATCAGCCCCAGCATTTT.